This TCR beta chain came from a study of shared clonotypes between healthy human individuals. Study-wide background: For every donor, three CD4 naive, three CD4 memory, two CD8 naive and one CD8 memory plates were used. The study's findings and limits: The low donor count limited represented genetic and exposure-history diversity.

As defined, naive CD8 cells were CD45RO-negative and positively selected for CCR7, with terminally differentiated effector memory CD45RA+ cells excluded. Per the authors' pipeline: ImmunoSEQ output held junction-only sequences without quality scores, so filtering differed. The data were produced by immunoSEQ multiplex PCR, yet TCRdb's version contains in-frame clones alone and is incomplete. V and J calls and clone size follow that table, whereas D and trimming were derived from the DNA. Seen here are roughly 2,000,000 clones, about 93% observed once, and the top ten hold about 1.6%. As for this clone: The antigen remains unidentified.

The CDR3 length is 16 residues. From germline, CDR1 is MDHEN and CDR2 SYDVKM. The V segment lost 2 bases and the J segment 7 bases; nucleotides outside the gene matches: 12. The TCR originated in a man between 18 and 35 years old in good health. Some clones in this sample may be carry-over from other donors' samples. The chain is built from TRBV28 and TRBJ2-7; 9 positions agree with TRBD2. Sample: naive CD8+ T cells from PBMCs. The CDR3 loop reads CASSLGEVAGVREQYF. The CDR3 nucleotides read TGTGCCAGCAGTTTAGGAGAAGTAGCGGGAGTACGGGAGCAGTACTTC.